This TCR beta chain was sequenced in a study of lymphopenia after photon versus proton radiotherapy. V shed 1 base and J 4 bases; nucleotides not matched to a gene: 0. Germline V gives CDR1 SEHNR, CDR2 FQNEAQ (reference sequence). This CDR3 spans 14 amino acids. Assay used: immunoSEQ multiplex PCR; TCRdb lists only in-frame clones, some missing. There are tens of thousands of clones in the sample; over 85% occur only once, and about 0.66% lies in the top ten. The specimen was peripheral blood, collected from a patient treated with photon-based radiotherapy. The clonotype was recovered from a woman aged 45 to 65 with cholangiocarcinoma. J is TRBJ1-1 and V is TRBV7-9; TRBD1 agrees at 10 bases. CDR3 DNA sequence: TGTGCCAGCAGCTTAGGGGACAGGGGCACTGAAGCTTTCTTT. Translation: CASSLGDRGTEAFF.